Listed here are 30 T cell receptor beta chains from one sample, sequenced in a study of PD-1 blockade in classical Hodgkin lymphoma. Produced via immunoSEQ multiplex PCR; TCRdb's table is partial and in-frame only. The sample holds under 6,500 clones, about 90% seen once. Time point reported: newly diagnosed, previously untreated cHL patient sample. Isolated CD8+ T cells were derived from thawed PBMCs through magnetic negative selection. Material for sequencing was CD8+ T cells from blood. Receptor source: a human donor with classical Hodgkin lymphoma.

The chain links TRBV28 to TRBJ2-5; the match to TRBD2 covers 12 bases. The CDR3 covers 18 residues. The ends lost 2 bases at V and 2 bases at J; junction bases unmatched: 9. From germline, CDR1 is MDHEN and CDR2 SYDVKM. CDR3 in amino acids: CASSLITGLAGPQETQYF. The DNA of the CDR3 is TGTGCCAGCAGTTTAATAACCGGACTAGCGGGACCACAAGAGACCCAGTACTTC.

V usage is TRBV7-7 and J usage is TRBJ1-6; D unclear. CDR1 is SSHAT, CDR2 FNYEAQ, per germline (reference sequence). V was pared by 5 bases and J by 10 bases, with 12 bases between. The CDR3 runs 13 residues. CDR3 bases: TGTGCCAGCAGCGAGAGGGTAGGATCACCCCTCCACTTT. This sequence encodes CASSERVGSPLHF.

V is TRBV7-9 and J is TRBJ2-1; unclear D gene. This CDR3 is 14 amino acids long. CDR1 is SEHNR, CDR2 FQNEAQ, per germline (reference sequence). Trimming removed 4 bases from V and 6 bases from J, with 13 bases in between. This CDR3 is CASSYRATGNEQFF. The CDR3 DNA reads as TGTGCCAGCAGCTACCGGGCAACTGGCAATGAGCAGTTCTTC. Full variable domain (remainder filled in from reference TRBV7-9 and TRBJ2-1): DTGVSQNPRHKITKRGQNVTFRCDPISEHNRLYWYRQTLGQGPEFLTYFQNEAQLEKSRLLSDRFSAERPKGSFSTLEIQRTEQGDSAMYLCASSYRATGNEQFFGPGTRLTVL.

The chain employs TRBV7-6 and TRBJ2-1, with D tentatively TRBD1 (5 bases). Trimming took off 5 bases at V and 3 bases at J, with 11 bases between the two ends. The CDR3 has 14 amino acids. The germline CDR1 and CDR2 sequences are SGHVS and FNYEAQ. Here the CDR3 reads CASSVAGIYNEQFF. DNA for the CDR3: TGTGCCAGCAGCGTGGCAGGGATCTACAATGAGCAGTTCTTC.

The rearrangement joins TRBV27 to TRBJ2-7, with D tentatively TRBD2 (5 bases). The germline gives CDR1 MNHEY, CDR2 SMNVEV (reference sequence). CDR3 size: 13 residues. V lost 10 bases and J lost 1, with 14 bases in between. The DNA of the CDR3 is TGTGCCACTTTGGACTTCCTTTCCTACGAGCAGTACTTC. Protein: CATLDFLSYEQYF.

This chain joins TRBV4-1 and TRBJ2-1, with D possibly TRBD1 on 6 matching bases. V was clipped by 6 bases and J by 9 bases, with 15 bases between them. Germline assignment: CDR1 MGHRA and CDR2 YSYEKL. The CDR3 sequence is 13 residues long. The CDR3 coding sequence is TGCGCCAGCAGTCCACAAACAGGGTCTGAGCAGTTCTTC. Its protein is CASSPQTGSEQFF.

The V call is TRBV6-6, the J call TRBJ2-1; D perhaps matches TRBD2 (6 bases). Trimming cost V 2 bases and J 6 bases, with 17 bases left between them. Germline-derived CDR1 and CDR2 are MNHNY and SVGAGI (reference sequence). The CDR3 covers 16 residues. As DNA, the CDR3 is TGTGCCAGCAGTTACCCTGATAGCGGAGTTTTCAATGAGCAGTTCTTC. Translating it yields CASSYPDSGVFNEQFF.

This chain joins TRBV9 and TRBJ2-3; 7 bases align to TRBD1. The V gene's germline CDR1 is SGDLS and CDR2 YYNGEE. The V gene end was trimmed by 3 bases and the J gene end by 0 bases; junction bases not matched to a gene: 7. The CDR3 runs to 16 residues. For the CDR3, the DNA is TGTGCCAGCAGCGCAGAGACAGGGCCAAGCACAGATACGCAGTATTTT. It specifies CASSAETGPSTDTQYF.

This clone was recorded only once. The chain recombines TRBV25-1 with TRBJ2-1; D might be TRBD1 (6 bases). There are 15 residues in the CDR3. The germline V gene has CDR1 MGHDK and CDR2 SYGVNS. V lost 6 bases and J lost 5, with 17 bases in between. In DNA, the CDR3 is TGTGCCAGCAGCCATCCGGGACACATGCACAATGAGCAGTTCTTC. As protein: CASSHPGHMHNEQFF.

This chain joins TRBV25-1 and TRBJ2-7; perhaps TRBD1 as D (5 bases). The germline CDR1 and CDR2 sequences are MGHDK and SYGVNS. CDR3 length equals 13 residues. Trimming took 4 bases from V and 4 from J, leaving 11 bases between them. The CDR3: CASSGAQGYEQYF. The CDR3 nucleotides are TGTGCCAGCAGTGGAGCCCAGGGATACGAGCAGTACTTC.

The gene calls are TRBV30 and TRBJ2-7, with 11 bases matching TRBD2. J lost 0 bases, V lost 5 bases, and 6 bases had no gene match. Germline V lookup: CDR1 GTSNPN, CDR2 SVGIG (reference sequence). The CDR3 runs to 15 residues. CDR3 amino acids: CAWRGLAGSSYEQYF. Written as DNA, the CDR3 is TGTGCCTGGCGCGGACTAGCGGGTTCCTCCTACGAGCAGTACTTC.

This chain uses TRBV25-1 with TRBJ2-7; D remains ambiguous. This CDR3 comprises 14 residues. V lost 3 bases and J lost 1, with 10 bases in between. Per the germline V gene, CDR1 is MGHDK and CDR2 is SYGVNS. For the CDR3, the DNA is TGTGCCAGCAGTGATGGGCCTCCATCCTACGAGCAGTACTTC. This codes for CASSDGPPSYEQYF.

About this clone: Other DNA sequences in the same sample also yield this CDR3. The rearrangement links TRBV5-1 to TRBJ2-7, with D perhaps given as TRBD1 or TRBD2 (6 bases each). The V and J ends lost 0 bases and 4 bases respectively, with 11 bases between them. Germline assignment: CDR1 SGHRS and CDR2 YFSETQ. This CDR3 is built from 14 residues. The CDR3 reads CASSLAGGSYEQYF. The CDR3, as DNA: TGCGCCAGCAGCTTGGCCGGGGGCTCGTACGAGCAGTACTTC.

The chain has TRBV28 and TRBJ1-2; the D is unclear. Germline CDR1 MDHEN, CDR2 SYDVKM. This CDR3 is 15 amino acids long. Deletions cut 3 bases from V and 4 bases from J, with 15 bases between. CDR3 protein: CASSFIRVRIYGYTF. The CDR3 DNA reads TGTGCCAGCAGTTTCATACGGGTTCGGATCTATGGCTACACCTTC.

This clone was counted a few times. J is TRBJ1-2 and V is TRBV6-5, with D unresolved. The CDR3 runs to 12 residues. The V end was cut by 8 bases, the J end by 4 bases, with 11 bases between. The germline CDR1 and CDR2 sequences are MNHEY and SVGAGI. CDR3 sequence: CASGNGLYGYTF. The CDR3 DNA reads as TGTGCCAGCGGGAACGGTCTCTATGGCTACACCTTC.

The chain joins TRBV2 to TRBJ2-5; 9 bases are a match to TRBD2. The ends lost 8 bases at V and 4 bases at J; junction bases unmatched: 2. This CDR3 is built from 12 residues. Per germline, CDR1 SNHLY and CDR2 FYNNEI. The CDR3 DNA is TGTGCCAGCTTGCGGGAGGGAGAGACCCAGTACTTC. Amino acid sequence: CASLREGETQYF. Full variable domain (remainder filled in from reference TRBV2 and TRBJ2-5): EPEVTQTPSHQVTQMGQEVILRCVPISNHLYFYWYRQILGQKVEFLVSFYNNEISEKSEIFDDQFSVERPDGSNFTLKIRSTKLEDSAMYFCASLREGETQYFGPGTRLLVL.

V gene TRBV27 combines with J gene TRBJ2-7, with TRBD2 identical over 12 bases. The J segment lost 5 bases and the V segment lost 6 bases, leaving 11 bases of the junction unmatched. CDR3 length: 16 amino acids. Per germline, CDR1 MNHEY and CDR2 SMNVEV (reference sequence). The CDR3 bases are TGTGCCAGCAGACACTCTACTAGCGGGAGGTCAAACGAGCAGTACTTC. Translating it yields CASRHSTSGRSNEQYF.

The chain links TRBV28 to TRBJ2-7; 12 bases are a match to TRBD2. V was pared by 6 bases and J by 4 bases, with 7 bases of the junction left unmatched. Looked up from germline, CDR1 is MDHEN and CDR2 is SYDVKM. The CDR3 covers 15 residues. CDR3 region: CASSRRLAGAYEQYF. Here the CDR3 DNA reads TGTGCCAGCAGCCGGAGACTAGCGGGAGCATACGAGCAGTACTTC.

This chain links TRBV4-1 with TRBJ2-5; TRBD2 matches at 7 bases. Germline assignment: CDR1 MGHRA and CDR2 YSYEKL. V shed 3 bases, J shed 2 bases, and the junction held 12 bases outside the gene matches. This CDR3 has 17 residues. CDR3 nucleotides: TGCGCCAGCAGCCACTTTAGCGGGTCTGACCCTCAAGAGACCCAGTACTTC. This codes for CASSHFSGSDPQETQYF.

This clone has only one observation. The chain combines TRBV11-2 with TRBJ2-1; the match to TRBD2 covers 9 bases. Trimming took 4 bases from V and 6 from J; bases not matched to a gene: 4. The CDR3 runs 14 residues. The germline CDR1 and CDR2 sequences are SGHAT and FQNNGV. CDR3: CASSSSGNRNEQFF. DNA of the CDR3: TGTGCCAGCAGCTCTAGCGGGAATCGCAATGAGCAGTTCTTC.

The V and J genes are TRBV19 and TRBJ1-1; D gene uncertain. The CDR3 contains 13 residues. V lost 6 bases, J lost 4 bases, and 12 bases lay in between. The germline V gene encodes CDR1 LNHDA and CDR2 SQIVND (reference sequence). CDR3 in amino acids: CASRNGIFTEAFF. The CDR3 DNA follows: TGTGCCAGTAGAAACGGAATATTCACTGAAGCTTTCTTT.

The chain employs TRBV25-1 and TRBJ2-5; TRBD2 aligns across 14 bases. The CDR3 contains 15 residues. With 3 bases clipped from V and 5 bases from J, the junction kept 2 bases outside the gene matches. CDR1 MGHDK and CDR2 SYGVNS come from the germline V gene. The CDR3 region has the DNA TGTGCCAGCAGTGAGAGACTAGCGGGAGGGGAGACCCAGTACTTC. It codes for CASSERLAGGETQYF.

V usage is TRBV19 and J usage is TRBJ2-1, with a weak D call TRBD1 (6 bases). Germline CDR1 and CDR2: LNHDA and SQIVND (reference sequence). Between the trimmed V and J ends, which lost 3 bases and 0 bases, there was a span of 9 bases. There are 15 residues in the CDR3. CDR3 bases: TGTGCCAGTAGTATCCTACAGGGCTCCTACAATGAGCAGTTCTTC. Translation gives CASSILQGSYNEQFF. The variable domain in full, with the rest retrieved from reference TRBV19 and TRBJ2-1, is DGGITQSPKYLFRKEGQNVTLSCEQNLNHDAMYWYRQDPGQGLRLIYYSQIVNDFQKGDIAEGYSVSREKKESFPLTVTSAQKNPTAFYLCASSILQGSYNEQFFGPGTRLTVL.

The rearrangement joins TRBV11-2 to TRBJ1-2; 7 bases map to TRBD1. With 4 bases clipped from V and 2 bases from J, the junction kept 10 bases outside the gene matches. Germline V CDR1 and CDR2: SGHAT, FQNNGV. This CDR3 has 16 amino acids. The CDR3, as DNA: TGTGCCAGCAGCTACGGGACAGACGAGGAAAACTATGGCTACACCTTC. Translation gives CASSYGTDEENYGYTF.

The chain couples TRBV25-1 to TRBJ2-5; a possible D gene is TRBD1 (6 bases). There are 15 residues in the CDR3. CDR1 MGHDK and CDR2 SYGVNS come from the germline V gene. V was trimmed by 3 bases and J by 3 bases, leaving 14 bases between them. The CDR3 sequence is CASSDSGWTEETQYF. CDR3 sequence (DNA): TGTGCCAGCAGTGATTCAGGATGGACAGAAGAGACCCAGTACTTC.

This clone showed up just a few times. CDR3 in amino acids: CASTQALDTSYEQYF. CDR3 nucleotide sequence: TGTGCCAGCACTCAGGCTTTAGACACTTCCTACGAGCAGTACTTC. This chain connects TRBV6-5 to TRBJ2-7; no firm D call. CDR1 MNHEY and CDR2 SVGAGI come from the germline V gene. V was cut by 7 bases and J by 1 base, with 17 bases left in between. The CDR3 runs to 15 residues.

The V gene is TRBV25-1, the J gene TRBJ2-3; 8 bases are shared with TRBD1. The germline V gene encodes CDR1 MGHDK and CDR2 SYGVNS. The V segment lost 5 bases and the J segment 2 bases; nucleotides outside the gene matches: 15. The CDR3 sequence is 18 residues long. CDR3 sequence reads: CASSNDRGLLRNTDTQYF. CDR3 coding DNA: TGTGCCAGCAGTAACGACAGGGGTCTATTGCGGAACACAGATACGCAGTATTTT.

The chain is built from TRBV28 and TRBJ2-7; the match to TRBD1 covers 11 bases. The CDR3 loop spans 15 amino acids. Germline lookup yields CDR1 MDHEN and CDR2 SYDVKM. After removal of 6 bases from V and 0 bases from J, the junction contained 4 bases not matched to a gene. CDR3 residues: CASSWGQGVSYEQYF. In DNA form, the CDR3 reads TGTGCCAGCAGCTGGGGACAGGGGGTCTCCTACGAGCAGTACTTC.

The DNA of the CDR3 is TGTGCCAGCAGTGAATCCACGGGACAGGGGGCCTACGAGCAGTACTTC. Protein: CASSESTGQGAYEQYF. This rearrangement joins TRBV25-1 to TRBJ2-7; TRBD1 matches at 11 bases. V was pared by 1 base and J by 2 bases, with 4 bases of the junction left unmatched. Per germline, CDR1 MGHDK and CDR2 SYGVNS. This CDR3 spans 16 amino acids.

The V and J genes are TRBV25-1 and TRBJ2-6; possibly TRBD1 for D (6 bases). Trimming cost V 1 base and J 3 bases, with 10 bases left between them. CDR3 length equals 16 residues. Germline assignment: CDR1 MGHDK and CDR2 SYGVNS. The CDR3 sequence: CASSEFTGNGANVLTF. For the CDR3, the DNA is TGTGCCAGCAGTGAATTCACAGGGAATGGGGCCAACGTCCTGACTTTC.